This record covers a single TCR beta chain. Its antigen is currently not known. A junction boundary mismatches the germline segment, possibly from a read error. The source of the sample is a study of blood T cells in healthy people across ages (dated by TCRdb to 2013 to 2016). Background for the entire study: In model experiments, template switching captured about one uniquely barcoded TCR beta cDNA molecule for every two T cells. Age-related changes in TCR beta repertoire diversity were measured in the study by deep sequencing normalized with unique cDNA molecular identifiers. For two donors (one aged 18 to 30 and one aged 80 or older), the study analyzed two additional independent replicas of 1 million unique cDNA reads from the same blood draw. Donors were grouped into four age groups: young (average approximately 15 years), middle-aged (around 39), aged (around 60) and long-lived (82). To avoid experimental bias, donors of different ages were distributed randomly across sequencing lanes.

There are 15 amino acids in the CDR3, from cysteine to phenylalanine inclusive. The CDR3 DNA has 45 bases and is translated from base 1. Based on the germline V gene, the CDR1 and CDR2 sequences are MRHNA and SNTAGT. General findings and caveats noted by the study authors: As age increased, observed TCR beta diversity per million T cells dropped in a roughly linear way, and a significant reduction was already evident by age approximately 40. Total diversity estimates from one million sequenced T cells were considered lower bounds and underestimates. Because the CMV infection status of the donors was unknown, age-related changes in expanded clonotypes may potentially have been confounded. Compared with the aged group, the long-lived group had more naive CD4+ T cells, fewer expanded clones and increased TCR diversity, suggesting age selection. Since profiling was done on bulk unsorted PBMCs, naive and antigen-experienced compartments could not be conclusively compared. A strong correlation was found between observed TCR beta diversity and the percentage of naive T cells measured by flow cytometry.

The library was built by means of 5' RACE. This sample was sequenced with an Illumina HiSeq 2500. The second PCR ran for roughly 6 to 11 cycles and used a J-beta primer mix along with a sample-barcoded 5' primer. A unique molecular identifier was introduced onto each TCR beta cDNA molecule by a template-switch 5' adaptor carrying 12 random nucleotides. At least 2.5 million CDR3-containing paired-end reads were obtained from each sample. All of the RNA was converted into first-strand cDNA using the Mint cDNA synthesis kit, with a TRBC-specific oligonucleotide serving as the primer. After uracil-DNA glycosylase treatment, a first 18-cycle PCR used universal primers M1SS and BC2_uni_R on all cDNA. The source study handled its data this way. For normalization, 1 million high-quality reads, each with a distinct molecular identifier, were randomly selected from each sample. Reads with shared molecular identifiers were discarded instead of being binned into consensus sequences. MiTCR, with a Q25 quality threshold and the strictest error-elimination algorithm, was used for CDR3 identification, clonotype clustering and error correction. Lower-bound total TCR beta diversity was estimated with a nonparametric unseen species model using Euler transformation. TCRdb reprocessing: public reads trimmed at Q25 with fastp, clones called with MiXCR, in-frame beta chains kept. Each entry merges the rows of one CDR3 protein and shows their most common DNA and genes. In this record, the V and J calls reflect TCRdb's handling and not the investigators' own analysis. For this sample the table gives about 670,000 distinct CDR3 sequences, of which around 41% were detected only once. Jointly, the top ten make up 25% to 30% of the sample.

The donors were some 39 Caucasian individuals from Russia, aged 6 to 90 years, who were systemically healthy. Each donor gave ten milliliters of peripheral blood, collected into EDTA-treated Vacutainer tubes. Ficoll-Paque density-gradient centrifugation was used to isolate PBMCs, with at least 6 million obtained per sample. Trizol reagent was used to extract total RNA from PBMCs, with at least 6 micrograms per sample. For every donor, flow cytometry on a PBMC aliquot measured the percentage of naive CD45RAhigh/CD27high T cells. The sample comprised blood. The chain was built from TRBV6-4 and TRBJ2-1, with TRBD2 perhaps the D gene, on 6 matching bases. The clonotype was recovered from an elderly man in good health. The nucleotide sequence is TGTGCCGGCAGAGCCGCGGGGCTTTCCTACAATGAGCAGTTCTTC. Protein translation: CAGRAAGLSYNEQFF.